The 4 T cell receptor beta chains presented below share a single source sample, sequenced in a study of cytomegalovirus exposure and HLA in healthy donors (dated by TCRdb to the late 2010s). The protocol used for the library was the immunoSEQ multiplex PCR assay. The table comes from immuneACCESS by way of TCRdb, which keeps in-frame sequences with V and J called. Part of the clones is missing from these tables; in studies checked, under half for an unresolved V gene and the rest for unknown reasons. The sample contains some 140,000 clones, 70% to 90% of them found a single time. 2.1% of the sample is taken by the ten largest. The sequencing sample was made of PBMCs. Receptor source: a human donor in good health.

This clone was recorded once. The V and J genes are TRBV6-1 and TRBJ1-2; tentatively, D is TRBD1 (5 bases). The CDR3 loop spans 13 amino acids. Trimming removed 9 bases from V and 4 bases from J, with 15 bases in between. Germline assignment: CDR1 MNHNS and CDR2 SASEGT. In DNA, the CDR3 is TGTGCCAGTCTTACAGGAGTCCTCTATGGCTACACCTTC. It yields the protein CASLTGVLYGYTF.

The J gene is TRBJ2-7, the V gene TRBV25-1; maybe TRBD2 (6 bases). The V gene's germline CDR1 is MGHDK and CDR2 SYGVNS. This CDR3 has 15 residues. Trimming cost V 6 bases and J 2 bases, with 17 bases left between them. The CDR3 region has the DNA TGTGCCAGCAGACCGAGCAGTCCGGGGGCCTACGAGCAGTACTTC. As protein: CASRPSSPGAYEQYF.

The chain links TRBV25-1 to TRBJ2-1, with D possibly TRBD2 on 7 matching bases. The CDR3 sequence is 15 residues long. Germline CDR1 and CDR2: MGHDK and SYGVNS. Trimming shortened V by 2 bases and J by 6 bases, and 14 bases separated the two germline ends. DNA for the CDR3: TGTGCCAGCAGTGAAAGGGGGGGGGCTCGCAATGAGCAGTTCTTC. This codes for CASSERGGARNEQFF.

The V and J genes are TRBV2 and TRBJ2-6; 12 nucleotides agree with TRBD2. Trimming removed 9 bases from V and 1 base from J; junction bases left unmatched: 4. Germline CDR1 reads SNHLY; CDR2 reads FYNNEI. The CDR3 consists of 16 residues. DNA for the CDR3: TGTGCCAGTAAAACTAGCGGGAGGTCTGGGGCCAACGTCCTGACTTTC. Residues: CASKTSGRSGANVLTF.